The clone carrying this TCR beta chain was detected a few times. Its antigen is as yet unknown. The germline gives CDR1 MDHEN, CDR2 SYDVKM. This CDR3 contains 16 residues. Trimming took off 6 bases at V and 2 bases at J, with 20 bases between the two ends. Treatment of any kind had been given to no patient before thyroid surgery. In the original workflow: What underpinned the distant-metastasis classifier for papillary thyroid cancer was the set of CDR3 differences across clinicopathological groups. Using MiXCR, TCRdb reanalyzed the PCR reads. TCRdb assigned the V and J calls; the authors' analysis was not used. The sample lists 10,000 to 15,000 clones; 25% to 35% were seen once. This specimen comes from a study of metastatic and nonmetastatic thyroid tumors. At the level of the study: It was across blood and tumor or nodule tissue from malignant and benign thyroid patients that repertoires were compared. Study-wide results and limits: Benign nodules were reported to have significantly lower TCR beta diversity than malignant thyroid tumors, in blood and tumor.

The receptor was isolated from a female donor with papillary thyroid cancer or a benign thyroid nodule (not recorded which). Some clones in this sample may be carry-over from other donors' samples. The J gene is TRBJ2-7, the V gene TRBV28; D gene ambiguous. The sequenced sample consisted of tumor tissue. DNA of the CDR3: TGTGCCAGCAGCCGTAGTCGTTGGCCTTTAACCTACGAGCAGTACTTC. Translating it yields CASSRSRWPLTYEQYF.